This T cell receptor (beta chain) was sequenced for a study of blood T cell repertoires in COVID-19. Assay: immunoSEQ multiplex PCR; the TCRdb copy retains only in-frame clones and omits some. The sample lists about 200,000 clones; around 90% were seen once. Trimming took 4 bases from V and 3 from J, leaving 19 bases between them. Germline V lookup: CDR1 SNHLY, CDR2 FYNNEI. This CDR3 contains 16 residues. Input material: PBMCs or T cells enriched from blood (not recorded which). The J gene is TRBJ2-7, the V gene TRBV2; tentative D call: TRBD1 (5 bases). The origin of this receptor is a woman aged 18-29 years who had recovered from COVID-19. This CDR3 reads CASSGFSETDNYEQYF. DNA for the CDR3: TGTGCCAGCAGTGGGTTTTCTGAGACAGACAACTACGAGCAGTACTTC.